There are a few counts of the clone carrying this T cell receptor beta chain. Combining a sample-barcoded 5' primer with a J-beta primer mix, a second PCR ran for about 7 to 11 cycles. MiXCR, applied by TCRdb to the 5' RACE reads, yields one record per CDR3 protein. The table has 800,000 to 950,000 distinct CDR3 sequences, roughly 35% seen once; the top ten hold roughly 13%. This sample was included in a study of blood T cells in healthy people across ages. Germline lookup yields CDR1 SGHRS and CDR2 YFSETQ. This CDR3 region has 14 residues. J was trimmed by 5 bases and V by 3 bases; bases with no gene match: 2.

The chain uses TRBV5-1 and TRBJ2-7; TRBD2 matches 13 bases. This clonotype was obtained from a man between 18 and 35 years old in good health. Sequencing input: blood. This CDR3 reads CASSSGLAGDEQYF. The CDR3 nucleotides are TGCGCCAGCAGCTCCGGACTAGCGGGGGACGAGCAGTACTTC.